The table lists the clone carrying this T cell receptor beta chain with many counts. The antigen is unknown. This sample was taken from a study of molecular identifiers for immune sequencing clone quantification. Findings and limits, study-wide: A single cell's spiked Jurkat TCR RNA was reportedly detectable among one million naive cells. Identical barcode-sharing TCR molecules could lead to underestimated sizes for highly expanded clones. For effector cells, clones above 20 RNA copies held over 97% of molecules; for naive cells, under 1%.

Sorting recovered naive CD8 T cells on a CD8+CD4-CCR7+CD45RA+ profile. TCRdb reprocessed the PCR reads with MiXCR, giving one entry per CDR3 protein. The sample contains 50,000 to 75,000 distinct CDR3 sequences, 15% to 20% of which appear only once. Germline V gene lookup returns CDR1 SGHAT and CDR2 FQNNGV. The CDR3 runs to 21 residues. Trimming removed 2 bases at V and 4 bases at J, with 31 bases between. The chain employs TRBV11-2 and TRBJ2-3; unclear D gene. The sample consisted of naive CD8+ T cells from blood, with Jurkat cell RNA spiked in. Subset noted: FACS-sorted CD8+CD4-CCR7+CD45RA+ naive T cells. This TCR was sampled from a human donor in good health. Some libraries in this study had Jurkat cell RNA spiked in. The CDR3 loop is CASSLSPSSARRGDVADTQYF. The CDR3 nucleotides are TGTGCCAGCAGCTTATCCCCTTCTTCGGCGCGTCGAGGAGATGTGGCAGATACGCAGTATTTT. Full variable domain (rest looked up from reference TRBV11-2 and TRBJ2-3): EAGVAQSPRYKIIEKRQSVAFWCNPISGHATLYWYQQILGQGPKLLIQFQNNGVVDDSQLPKDRFSAERLKGVDSTLKIQPAKLEDSAVYLCASSLSPSSARRGDVADTQYFGPGTRLTVL.